The clone carrying this T cell receptor beta chain was found once. The antigen is undetermined. This entry is derived from a study of a mutant IDH1 vaccine in newly diagnosed glioma. From germline, CDR1 is SEHNR and CDR2 FQNEAQ (reference sequence). V shed 3 bases, J shed 7 bases, and the junction held 8 bases outside the gene matches. CDR3 length: 14 residues. The repertoire was sequenced with immunoSEQ multiplex PCR; TCRdb's copy has only in-frame clones and lacks some. The table has around 69,000 clones, more than 85% seen once; the top ten hold 2% to 2.5%. Time point of the sample: week 35, safety follow-up. One vaccine dose held 300 ug of mutant IDH1 20-mer peptide and came with topical imiquimod.

The clonotype was recovered from a man aged 25 to 40 with glioma. This chain connects TRBV7-9 to TRBJ1-1; 7 bases are shared with TRBD1. The source was PBMCs, collected from a glioma patient whose treatment included an IDH1 peptide vaccine. DNA for the CDR3: TGTGCCAGCAGCTTCTTTGGACAGGAACTTGAAGCTTTCTTT. Encoded protein: CASSFFGQELEAFF. Supplemented by reference TRBV7-9 and TRBJ1-1, the full variable domain reads DTGVSQNPRHKITKRGQNVTFRCDPISEHNRLYWYRQTLGQGPEFLTYFQNEAQLEKSRLLSDRFSAERPKGSFSTLEIQRTEQGDSAMYLCASSFFGQELEAFFGQGTRLTVV.